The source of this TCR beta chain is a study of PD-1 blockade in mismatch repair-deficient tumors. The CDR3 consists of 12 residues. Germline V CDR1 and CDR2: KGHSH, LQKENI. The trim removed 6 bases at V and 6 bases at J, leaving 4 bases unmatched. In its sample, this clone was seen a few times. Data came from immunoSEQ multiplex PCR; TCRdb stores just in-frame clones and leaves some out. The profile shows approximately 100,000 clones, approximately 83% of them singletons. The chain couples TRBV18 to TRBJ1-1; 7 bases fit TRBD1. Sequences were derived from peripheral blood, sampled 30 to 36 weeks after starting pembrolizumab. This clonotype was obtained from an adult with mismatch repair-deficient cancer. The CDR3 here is CASSRTGPEAFF. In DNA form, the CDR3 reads TGTGCCAGCTCCCGGACAGGCCCTGAAGCTTTCTTT.